This passage covers 29 T cell receptor beta chains from one sample sequenced in a study of CD4 T cells in relation to SARS-CoV-2 and coronaviruses. Using immunoSEQ multiplex PCR, the repertoire was profiled, and TCRdb retains in-frame clones only, with some absent. The sample consists of around 15,000 clones, roughly three quarters of them appearing once. These receptors are not linked to any known antigen. The unexposed donors gave CD4+ T cells in 2011-2018, prior to COVID-19. After ten to eleven days of culture, CD4+ T cells were isolated. The material sequenced was CD4+ T cells from PBMCs, cultured in vitro. The receptors here all came from a human donor in good health.

This chain connects TRBV4-2 to TRBJ2-5; 11 bases line up with TRBD2. This CDR3 contains 15 residues. CDR1 is LGHNA, CDR2 YNFKEQ, per germline. V lost 8 bases and J lost 1; bases outside the gene matches: 6. The CDR3 is CASRRLAGSQETQYF. CDR3 DNA sequence: TGTGCCAGCCGACGACTAGCGGGAAGCCAAGAGACCCAGTACTTC.

The chain recombines TRBV11-2 with TRBJ1-1, with 7 bases that match TRBD1. Germline CDR1 is SGHAT and CDR2 is FQNNGV. V was pared by 5 bases and J by 0 bases, with 12 bases of the junction left unmatched. The CDR3 consists of 17 residues. CDR3 nucleotide sequence: TGTGCCAGCAGCACCGTACTCCGGGACAGCCTGAACACTGAAGCTTTCTTT. Encoded protein: CASSTVLRDSLNTEAFF.

A few counts support this clone. This chain connects TRBV7-2 to TRBJ1-1, with a tentative D call TRBD1 (5 bases). CDR1 is SGHTA, CDR2 FQGNSA, per germline. The V gene lost 4 bases and the J gene lost 1 base, with 7 bases spanning the gap. The CDR3 runs to 13 residues. CDR3: CASSSGRNTEAFF. For the CDR3, the DNA is TGTGCCAGCAGCTCGGGACGGAACACTGAAGCTTTCTTT.

The rearrangement links TRBV11-2 to TRBJ1-1; 7 nucleotides match TRBD1. V lost 3 bases and J lost 10; bases outside the gene matches: 5. Germline V CDR1 and CDR2: SGHAT, FQNNGV. CDR3 length: 12 amino acids. This CDR3 reads CASSFLTGLAFF. The CDR3 DNA is TGTGCCAGCAGCTTCCTGACAGGGTTAGCTTTCTTT.

The chain has TRBV5-1 and TRBJ2-7; D possibly corresponds to TRBD1 (5 bases). CDR1 is SGHRS, CDR2 YFSETQ, per germline. V was trimmed by 2 bases and J by 5 bases, leaving 11 bases between them. The CDR3 has 13 residues. CDR3: CASSFITGNEQYF. CDR3 nucleotide sequence: TGCGCCAGCAGCTTTATTACAGGCAACGAGCAGTACTTC.

The chain combines TRBV10-3 with TRBJ2-1; 7 nucleotides line up with TRBD2. Germline lookup yields CDR1 ENHRY and CDR2 SYGVKD. This CDR3 has 17 residues. V was pared by 5 bases and J by 7 bases, with 17 bases of the junction left unmatched. CDR3 protein: CAISIRAEGGPGNEQFF. CDR3 nucleotide sequence: TGTGCCATCAGTATACGAGCTGAGGGAGGGCCAGGGAATGAGCAGTTCTTC.

The V and J genes are TRBV11-1 and TRBJ2-4; 10 nucleotides align to TRBD2. Germline CDR1 is SGHAT and CDR2 is FQDESV (reference sequence). This CDR3 has 15 residues. Unmatched junction bases numbered 7, after V lost 7 bases and J lost 4 bases. The CDR3 nucleotides read TGTGCCAGCACCGACTTTAGCGGGGGGAAAAACATTCAGTACTTC. Protein sequence: CASTDFSGGKNIQYF. Variable domain in full (rest from reference TRBV11-1 and TRBJ2-4): EAEVAQSPRYKITEKSQAVAFWCDPISGHATLYWYRQILGQGPELLVQFQDESVVDDSQLPKDRFSAERLKGVDSTLKIQPAELGDSAMYLCASTDFSGGKNIQYFGAGTRLSVL.

This clone was seen only a few times. The chain joins TRBV19 to TRBJ2-3; TRBD2 matches at 8 bases. The trim removed 1 base at V and 5 bases at J, leaving 2 bases unmatched. The germline V gene encodes CDR1 LNHDA and CDR2 SQIVND (reference sequence). CDR3 size: 14 residues. The CDR3 bases are TGTGCCAGTAGTATAGGGCTAGCGGGAGATACGCAGTATTTT. Translating gives CASSIGLAGDTQYF.

This sequence joins TRBV5-1 and TRBJ1-2; weak D call: TRBD1 (5 bases). Per germline, CDR1 SGHRS and CDR2 YFSETQ. Trimming pared 7 bases from V and 4 bases from J, leaving 14 bases between. The CDR3 is made up of 13 amino acids. In DNA form, the CDR3 reads TGCGCCAGCGGGGGGGAGCGAAGCTATGGCTACACCTTC. This codes for CASGGERSYGYTF.

This sequence joins TRBV6-2 or TRBV6-3 and TRBJ2-5; perhaps TRBD2 as D (6 bases). CDR3 length equals 15 residues. V dropped 2 bases and J dropped 5 bases, with 15 bases sitting between them. Germline lookup yields CDR1 MNHEY and CDR2 SVGEGT. CDR3 sequence (DNA): TGTGCCAGCAGTTACGGCCTAACCGGGACTGAGACCCAGTACTTC. This translates into CASSYGLTGTETQYF.

The chain links TRBV7-3 to TRBJ2-3; D not certain. The V and J ends lost 3 bases and 6 bases respectively, with 13 bases between them. CDR3 length equals 14 residues. The germline CDR1 and CDR2 sequences are SGHTA and FQGTGA. DNA for the CDR3: TGTGCCAGCAGCTTGCTTGGGGAAGGGGATACGCAGTATTTT. Translated: CASSLLGEGDTQYF.

This chain links TRBV4-3 with TRBJ2-3; D is unclear. The CDR3 is made up of 15 amino acids. The germline CDR1 and CDR2 sequences are LGHNA and YSLEER. The V and J ends lost 4 bases and 2 bases respectively, with 13 bases between them. The CDR3 region has the DNA TGCGCCAGCAGCCTGGGCGCTGGGGTCACAGATACGCAGTATTTT. It specifies CASSLGAGVTDTQYF.

The J gene is TRBJ2-6, the V gene TRBV5-1; D may be TRBD2 (6 bases). The V and J ends lost 0 bases and 3 bases respectively, with 13 bases between them. Germline V gene lookup returns CDR1 SGHRS and CDR2 YFSETQ. CDR3 length equals 17 residues. The CDR3 DNA follows: TGCGCCAGCAGCTTGGGGGGCGGGAACGATGGGGCCAACGTCCTGACTTTC. Its protein product is CASSLGGGNDGANVLTF.

The chain has TRBV12-3 or TRBV12-4 and TRBJ1-2; no definite D call. The CDR3 length is 12 residues. V was pared by 5 bases and J by 8 bases, with 12 bases between. The CDR3 loop reads CASSQRERGYTF. The CDR3 DNA reads as TGTGCCAGCAGTCAGAGGGAGAGGGGCTACACCTTC.

V gene TRBV6-4 combines with J gene TRBJ1-1; TRBD1 is a possible D gene (6 bases). Between the trimmed V and J ends, which lost 6 bases and 2 bases, there was a span of 16 bases. CDR1 is MRHNA, CDR2 SNTAGT, per germline. The CDR3 is 15 residues long. DNA of the CDR3: TGTGCCAGCAGGAGGTCAGGGGCGATTAACACTGAAGCTTTCTTT. This gives the protein CASRRSGAINTEAFF.

The chain's CDR3 is CASSTGNTEAFF. In DNA, the CDR3 is TGTGCCAGCAGCACAGGGAACACTGAAGCTTTCTTT. This chain joins TRBV7-2 and TRBJ1-1; D may be TRBD1 (5 bases). Between the trimmed V and J ends, which lost 5 bases and 1 base, there was a span of 5 bases. Germline CDR1 is SGHTA and CDR2 is FQGNSA. The CDR3 sequence is 12 residues long.

In this sample, this clone turned up once. DNA for the CDR3: TGTGCCAGCAGCAAAGGGCCCGCCAAGCAGACCCAGTACTTC. It yields the protein CASSKGPAKQTQYF. The rearrangement uses TRBV21-1 and TRBJ2-5. TRBV21-1 counts as a pseudogene. There are 14 residues in the CDR3.

V gene TRBV18 combines with J gene TRBJ1-2, with D unclear. This CDR3 contains 16 residues. Trimming pared 3 bases from V and 0 bases from J, leaving 14 bases between. Germline CDR1 and CDR2: KGHSH and LQKENI. The CDR3 is CASSPLVEGTNYGYTF. The CDR3 nucleotides read TGTGCCAGCTCACCCCTCGTCGAGGGCACTAACTATGGCTACACCTTC.

The V and J genes are TRBV6-5 and TRBJ1-6, with TRBD1 identical over 7 bases. V lost 4 bases to trimming and J lost 8 bases; unmatched junction nucleotides: 11. CDR3 length: 16 residues. Germline-derived CDR1 and CDR2 are MNHEY and SVGAGI. The CDR3 reads CASSSLPGQRYSPLHF. The CDR3 DNA is TGTGCCAGCAGTTCTCTCCCGGGACAGAGATATTCACCCCTCCACTTT.

The chain has TRBV6-1 and TRBJ2-3, with 10 bases matching TRBD2. Per germline, CDR1 MNHNS and CDR2 SASEGT. V trimming: 3 bases; J trimming: 4 bases; junction bases outside the gene matches: 7. This CDR3 spans 16 amino acids. For the CDR3, the DNA is TGTGCCAGCAGTGACCTTAGCGGGAGGAAGGCAGATACGCAGTATTTT. This translates into CASSDLSGRKADTQYF.

This clone was counted a single time. The chain employs TRBV2 and TRBJ1-5; the D gene is possibly TRBD1 (5 bases). The CDR3 loop spans 13 amino acids. The germline V gene has CDR1 SNHLY and CDR2 FYNNEI. Trimming stripped 6 bases from V and 4 bases from J, with 10 bases between. CDR3 in DNA: TGTGCCAGCAGCCGGGACGGAAATCAGCCCCAGCATTTT. Translation: CASSRDGNQPQHF.

This clone was counted once. The V call is TRBV6-5, the J call TRBJ2-5; D not resolved. Trimming took off 6 bases at V and 1 base at J, with 12 bases between the two ends. Germline V CDR1 and CDR2: MNHEY, SVGAGI. The CDR3 has 14 residues. The CDR3 DNA follows: TGTGCCAGCAGCCGCAGTATAGCCCAAGAGACCCAGTACTTC. It specifies CASSRSIAQETQYF.

The chain carries TRBV10-3 and TRBJ1-2, with D possibly TRBD1 on 5 matching bases. Germline-derived CDR1 and CDR2 are ENHRY and SYGVKD. The CDR3 is made up of 15 amino acids. Between the trimmed V and J ends, which lost 6 bases and 1 base, there was a span of 15 bases. CDR3 sequence (DNA): TGTGCCATCAGCATCACAGGCGAGGGTAACTATGGCTACACCTTC. Translated: CAISITGEGNYGYTF.

The chain links TRBV7-9 to TRBJ2-1, with 9 bases that match TRBD1. The CDR3 loop spans 17 amino acids. Losses at the gene ends were 5 bases for V and 2 bases for J; bases not matched to a gene: 10. Germline V gene sequence: CDR1 SEHNR, CDR2 FQNEAQ (reference sequence). The CDR3 nucleotides read TGTGCCAGCAGCCGGGACAGGGTTCCTTTAACCTACAATGAGCAGTTCTTC. Translation: CASSRDRVPLTYNEQFF.

The V gene is TRBV21-1, the J gene TRBJ2-5; the table's D call of TRBD2 was not tested on the DNA. TRBV21-1 represents a pseudogene. The CDR3 extends over 16 amino acids. The CDR3 protein is CASSKDVGEGKETQYF. CDR3 bases: TGTGCCAGCAGCAAAGACGTCGGGGAAGGGAAAGAGACCCAGTACTTC.

The chain is built from TRBV19 and TRBJ1-5, with D hard to call. The CDR3 is made up of 15 amino acids. Germline lookup yields CDR1 LNHDA and CDR2 SQIVND (reference sequence). The germline V and J ends were trimmed by 3 bases and 6 bases, with 15 bases remaining between them. The DNA of the CDR3 is TGTGCCAGTAGTATTGGGCAGGCAGCGGCTCAGCCCCAGCATTTT. Translating it yields CASSIGQAAAQPQHF.

This chain joins TRBV3-1 (or the pseudogene TRBV3-2) and TRBJ2-2; no reliable D call. Trimming left V 4 bases short and J 6 bases short, with 18 bases between. This CDR3 has 16 residues. Germline CDR1 LGHDT, CDR2 YNNKEL (reference sequence). CDR3 region: CASSLFTAQGPGELFF. For the CDR3, the DNA is TGTGCCAGCAGCCTCTTCACCGCGCAAGGTCCCGGGGAGCTGTTTTTT.

The rearrangement uses TRBV29-1 and TRBJ2-5; D is uncertain. The CDR3 contains 11 residues. The germline CDR1 and CDR2 sequences are SQVTM and ANQGSEA. V lost 5 bases to trimming and J lost 1 base, with 5 bases between them. The CDR3 spells CSVRVQETQYF. CDR3 DNA sequence: TGCAGCGTTCGGGTCCAAGAGACCCAGTACTTC.

This clone was counted a single time. This chain links TRBV6-5 with TRBJ2-7, with D uncertain. V lost 7 bases, J lost 4 bases, and 17 bases lay in between. This CDR3 is 14 amino acids long. Germline V gives CDR1 MNHEY, CDR2 SVGAGI. The CDR3: CASIWSTAAYEQYF. The CDR3 nucleotides are TGTGCCAGCATCTGGTCGACTGCCGCTTACGAGCAGTACTTC.